This TCR beta chain stems from a study of beta chain features in type 1 diabetes. This CDR3 has 13 amino acids. Germline V CDR1 and CDR2: SGHNT, YYREEE (reference sequence). The V gene lost 3 bases and the J gene lost 2 bases, with 6 bases spanning the gap. Study-level findings and limits: Across all four CD4+ subsets, people with type 1 diabetes showed modestly shorter TCRB CDR3s. There were fewer insertions and more deletions at the VDJ junctions of type 1 diabetes patients.

Expressed TCRB transcripts were sequenced, since all the RNA that had been isolated was reverse transcribed. Profiled with immunoSEQ multiplex PCR; TCRdb holds only in-frame clones, not every one. This table holds 150,000 to 200,000 clones, almost 65% found once. Concerning this clone: What it recognizes is unknown.

The receptor's source is a man under 40 with type 1 diabetes. Sample: naive CD4+ T cells from blood. This chain uses TRBV5-4 with TRBJ2-4, with no clear D. The chain's CDR3 is CASSSVTKNIQYF. DNA for the CDR3: TGTGCCAGCAGCTCGGTCACCAAAAACATTCAGTACTTC.